This paragraph covers one TCR beta chain sequence. The antigen is undetermined. This specimen belongs to a study of cytomegalovirus exposure and HLA in healthy donors. The PCR was carried out with 60 Vbeta primers and 13 Jbeta primers. Using immunoSEQ multiplex PCR, the repertoire was profiled, and TCRdb retains in-frame clones only, with some absent. The sample holds roughly 140,000 clones; approximately 80% are singletons and the top ten take 5% to 5.5%. V lost 11 bases and J lost 3, with 7 bases in between. CDR1 and CDR2 (germline): ENHRY, SYGVKD. The length of the CDR3 is 10 residues. Healthy individuals who donated bone marrow served as the donors. Findings and caveats of the study: High sensitivity and specificity were reportedly achieved when the classifier diagnosed cytomegalovirus status.

This receptor was taken from a male donor in good health and CMV-seronegative. J is TRBJ1-2 and V is TRBV10-3; D possibly corresponds to TRBD1 (5 bases). The material sequenced was PBMCs. CDR3 region: CASRDYGYTF. The CDR3 DNA reads TGTGCCTCCAGGGACTATGGCTACACCTTC.